Shown below are 21 T cell receptor beta chains from a single sample sequenced in a study of CD8 T cell repertoires and HIV-1 epitope variants. For these receptors, no antigen is known. Here immunoSEQ multiplex PCR was the method, and the copy in TCRdb shows in-frame clones only, minus some. The table lists 2,000 to 3,000 clones, 65% of them singletons. Material for sequencing was cultured CD8+ T cells derived from PBMCs. These receptors were obtained from a male donor with HIV.

V usage is TRBV27 and J usage is TRBJ2-5; the match to TRBD1 covers 8 bases. The end of the DNA fits TRBJ2-7 better, so the J call may be wrong. Germline CDR1 and CDR2: MNHEY and SMNVEV (reference sequence). There are 14 residues in the CDR3. The CDR3 sequence: CASRLGTGTYEQYF. CDR3 nucleotides: TGTGCCAGCAGGCTGGGGACAGGAACCTACGAGCAGTACTTC.

The chain links TRBV5-4 to TRBJ2-3, with D possibly TRBD2 on 7 matching bases. The CDR3 totals 15 residues. Germline V CDR1 and CDR2: SGHNT, YYREEE (reference sequence). Trimming took off 1 base at V and 4 bases at J, with 13 bases between the two ends. CDR3 bases: TGTGCCAGCAGCTTGTCGGCGGGGGCACCAGATACGCAGTATTTT. Amino acids: CASSLSAGAPDTQYF.

CDR3 protein: CASSVSSGTVSYEQYF. In DNA form, the CDR3 reads TGTGCCAGCAGTGTATCCTCCGGGACGGTGTCCTACGAGCAGTACTTC. The rearrangement links TRBV28 to TRBJ2-7, with D tentatively TRBD1 or TRBD2 (5 bases each). This CDR3 has 16 residues. Germline V CDR1 and CDR2: MDHEN, SYDVKM. Trimming stripped 5 bases from V and 1 base from J, with 18 bases between. The full variable domain, its missing parts supplied by reference TRBV28 and TRBJ2-7, is DVKVTQSSRYLVKRTGEKVFLECVQDMDHENMFWYRQDPGLGLRLIYFSYDVKMKEKGDIPEGYSVSREKKERFSLILESASTNQTSMYLCASSVSSGTVSYEQYFGPGTRLTVT.

The sample holds a few counts of this clone. The chain recombines TRBV19 with TRBJ1-2, with a possible D match to TRBD1 (5 bases). The V gene lost 5 bases and the J gene lost 3 bases, with 7 bases spanning the gap. This CDR3 spans 12 amino acids. Looked up from germline, CDR1 is LNHDA and CDR2 is SQIVND (reference sequence). CDR3 residues: CASSPTDYGYTF. The CDR3 nucleotides are TGTGCCAGTAGTCCGACAGACTATGGCTACACCTTC.

The chain links TRBV6-5 to TRBJ2-1; tentative D call: TRBD1 (6 bases). V was shortened by 7 bases and J by 0 bases, with 13 bases between the two germline ends. Germline V gene lookup returns CDR1 MNHEY and CDR2 SVGAGI. CDR3 length: 15 residues. The DNA for the CDR3 is TGTGCCAGCAAGGGGGACGATAGCTCCTACAATGAGCAGTTCTTC. This gives the protein CASKGDDSSYNEQFF.

This clone turned up a few times. The V gene is TRBV28, the J gene TRBJ1-2; the D gene is possibly TRBD1 (5 bases). This CDR3 region has 16 residues. The germline gives CDR1 MDHEN, CDR2 SYDVKM. V dropped 5 bases and J dropped 1 base, with 17 bases sitting between them. The CDR3 region is CASSLDPTDFNYGYTF. The CDR3 DNA sequence: TGTGCCAGCAGTCTGGACCCGACAGATTTTAACTATGGCTACACCTTC.

The V call is TRBV7-9, the J call TRBJ2-7; no reliable D call. The CDR3 covers 14 residues. The ends were cut back, 8 bases at V and 0 bases at J, with 14 bases in the middle. Germline CDR1 is SEHNR and CDR2 is FQNEAQ (reference sequence). The DNA for the CDR3 is TGTGCCAGCCAACCCCCACGGGTCTCCTACGAGCAGTACTTC. Translating gives CASQPPRVSYEQYF.

The chain joins TRBV28 to TRBJ1-2, with D maybe TRBD1 (6 bases). With 5 bases removed from V and 4 bases from J, the gap between germline ends came to 17 bases. The CDR3 totals 15 residues. The germline V gene encodes CDR1 MDHEN and CDR2 SYDVKM. In DNA, the CDR3 is TGTGCCAGCAGTCTCCTTAAAGGGGGAAGCTATGGCTACACCTTC. It codes for CASSLLKGGSYGYTF.

This clone was observed a few times. The chain uses TRBV6-5 and TRBJ2-1; TRBD2 aligns across 12 bases. Per germline, CDR1 MNHEY and CDR2 SVGAGI. CDR3 size: 16 residues. Unmatched junction bases numbered 6, after V lost 0 bases and J lost 9 bases. CDR3 sequence (DNA): TGTGCCAGCAGTTACTCTCCTAGCGGGGGGGCCCGTGAGCAGTTCTTC. The encoded protein is CASSYSPSGGAREQFF.

The chain recombines TRBV6-1 with TRBJ2-7; D unresolved. The V gene's germline CDR1 is MNHNS and CDR2 SASEGT. This CDR3 contains 13 residues. Trimming took off 3 bases at V and 0 bases at J, with 6 bases between the two ends. CDR3 in amino acids: CASSDILSYEQYF. The CDR3 DNA follows: TGTGCCAGCAGTGACATTCTCTCCTACGAGCAGTACTTC.

The chain employs TRBV7-7 and TRBJ2-3; D remains unclear. Germline V gives CDR1 SSHAT, CDR2 FNYEAQ (reference sequence). This CDR3 contains 14 residues. V gave up 5 bases and J gave up 0 bases, with 9 bases separating them. Here the CDR3 reads CASSPDGSTDTQYF. As DNA, the CDR3 is TGTGCCAGCAGCCCAGACGGAAGCACAGATACGCAGTATTTT.

The genes are TRBV4-3 and TRBJ2-7; TRBD2 aligns across 11 bases. This CDR3 region has 16 residues. With V trimmed by 0 bases and J by 3 bases, 4 bases remained unmatched. Germline V CDR1 and CDR2: LGHNA, YSLEER. The CDR3 here is CASSQDYGTSGYEQYF. CDR3 in DNA: TGCGCCAGCAGCCAAGATTACGGGACTAGCGGCTACGAGCAGTACTTC.

The rearrangement links TRBV28 to TRBJ1-2; D perhaps matches TRBD1 (6 bases). V was cut by 4 bases and J by 2 bases, with 14 bases left in between. CDR1 and CDR2 from the germline V gene are MDHEN and SYDVKM. This CDR3 is built from 15 residues. The DNA of the CDR3 is TGTGCCAGCAGTTCTTGGGACAAGCAGAACTATGGCTACACCTTC. Translation: CASSSWDKQNYGYTF.

The chain recombines TRBV7-2 with TRBJ2-7; 7 bases are shared with TRBD1. V lost 1 base to trimming and J lost 12 bases; unmatched junction nucleotides: 6. CDR1 SGHTA and CDR2 FQGNSA come from the germline V gene. This CDR3 contains 12 residues. The CDR3 DNA reads as TGTGCCAGCAGCTTAGATTCGACAGGGTCGTACTTC. Amino acids: CASSLDSTGSYF. The variable domain in full, with the rest retrieved from reference TRBV7-2 and TRBJ2-7, is GAGVSQSPSNKVTEKGKDVELRCDPISGHTALYWYRQSLGQGLEFLIYFQGNSAPDKSGLPSDRFSAERTGGSVSTLTIQRTQQEDSAVYLCASSLDSTGSYFGPGTRLTVT.

The chain uses TRBV27 and TRBJ2-1; D not resolved. The germline gives CDR1 MNHEY, CDR2 SMNVEV (reference sequence). This CDR3 has 15 residues. Trimming stripped 3 bases from V and 0 bases from J, with 9 bases between. The CDR3 reads CASSLELSSYNEQFF. For the CDR3, the DNA is TGTGCCAGCAGTTTGGAGTTGAGCTCCTACAATGAGCAGTTCTTC.

The CDR3 spells CASSPTSGIYEQYF. CDR3 nucleotides: TGTGCCAGCAGCCCGACTAGCGGGATCTACGAGCAGTACTTC. V gene TRBV7-9 combines with J gene TRBJ2-7; 11 bases fit TRBD2. This CDR3 region has 14 residues. V was pared by 5 bases and J by 3 bases, with 3 bases of the junction left unmatched. Germline loops: CDR1 SEHNR, CDR2 FQNEAQ (reference sequence). The entire variable domain, with the rest obtained from reference TRBV7-9 and TRBJ2-7, is as follows: DTGVSQNPRHKITKRGQNVTFRCDPISEHNRLYWYRQTLGQGPEFLTYFQNEAQLEKSRLLSDRFSAERPKGSFSTLEIQRTEQGDSAMYLCASSPTSGIYEQYFGPGTRLTVT.

This clone is large by share. The chain is built from TRBV5-6 and TRBJ2-5; D remains unclear. Germline V CDR1 and CDR2: SGHDT, YYEEEE. This CDR3 contains 14 residues. V gave up 2 bases and J gave up 2 bases, with 10 bases separating them. The CDR3 DNA reads TGTGCCAGCAGCTTCCTAACACCTCAAGAGACCCAGTACTTC. This sequence encodes CASSFLTPQETQYF.

The rearrangement joins TRBV6-5 to TRBJ2-1, with D perhaps TRBD1 (5 bases). Trimming took 5 bases from V and 2 from J, leaving 13 bases between them. The V gene's germline CDR1 is MNHEY and CDR2 SVGAGI. The CDR3 has 15 amino acids. CDR3 loop: CASSPDRTPYNEQFF. CDR3 DNA sequence: TGTGCCAGCAGTCCAGACAGAACTCCCTACAATGAGCAGTTCTTC.

The V gene is TRBV28, the J gene TRBJ2-7, with a tentative D call TRBD1 (5 bases). Deletions cut 4 bases from V and 2 bases from J, with 12 bases between. The CDR3 loop spans 14 amino acids. Germline V gene lookup returns CDR1 MDHEN and CDR2 SYDVKM. The CDR3 nucleotides read TGTGCCAGCAGTTGGATAGACAGTCCCTACGAGCAGTACTTC. Amino acid sequence: CASSWIDSPYEQYF.

This clone appeared a few times. The chain employs TRBV4-3 and TRBJ1-2; D possibly corresponds to TRBD1 (5 bases). Germline values: CDR1 LGHNA, CDR2 YSLEER. This CDR3 contains 15 residues. The V gene lost 1 base and the J gene lost 4 bases, with 13 bases spanning the gap. The CDR3 sequence is CASSQGLGTSYGYTF. The CDR3 bases are TGCGCCAGCAGCCAAGGTCTCGGGACTTCCTATGGCTACACCTTC.

The gene calls are TRBV19 and TRBJ2-1; 9 positions match TRBD2. The CDR3 contains 16 residues. Germline CDR1 reads LNHDA; CDR2 reads SQIVND (reference sequence). V dropped 6 bases and J dropped 6; count of bases not matched to a gene: 12. In nucleotides, the CDR3 is TGTGCCAGTAGCCTAGGAGGCGGGGGGGCCTTCAATGAGCAGTTCTTC. It codes for CASSLGGGGAFNEQFF.